This TCR beta chain came from a study of shared clonotypes between healthy human individuals. Study details: Three CD4 naive, three CD4 memory, two CD8 naive and one CD8 memory plate were used per donor. Study-level findings and limits: Blood alone was sampled, and tissue repertoires likely differ.

A remark on this clone: Its antigen remains unknown.

Repertoires were generated with immunoSEQ multiplex PCR, while TCRdb's copy carries only in-frame clones and drops some. The table records roughly 2.2 million clones, approximately 93% of them present only once. The ends were cut back, 5 bases at V and 4 bases at J, with 17 bases in the middle. Germline lookup yields CDR1 SGHVS and CDR2 FQNEAQ. The CDR3 spans 15 residues. The V and J genes are TRBV7-8 and TRBJ1-2; tentative D call: TRBD1 (5 bases). The source is a young man in good health. Some clones in this sample may be carry-over from other donors' samples. The sequenced sample was naive CD4+ T cells from PBMCs. Subset specified: CD45RA+ positively selected. The CDR3 protein is CASSPGGGSSYGYTF. The CDR3 DNA reads as TGTGCCAGCAGCCCGGGTGGGGGGAGTAGCTATGGCTACACCTTC.